This is a list of T cell receptor beta chains from one sample in a study of T-cell memory formation after mild COVID-19. TCRdb reprocessed the 5' RACE reads with MiXCR, giving one entry per CDR3 protein. Of 310,000 or so distinct CDR3 sequences detected, 15% appear once; the ten largest clones hold more than 20%. Sequences were obtained from PBMCs or a T cell subset sorted from them (not recorded which). These receptors were obtained from a man in his late teens or twenties who had mild COVID-19 (a few samples of this study predate the infection). Cell type and time point are not known. Each CDR3 is given with its conserved first and last residue. Each record gives: V gene, D gene, J gene, clone size, CDR3 protein, CDR3 DNA. A D gene is named only where the DNA matches it firmly. The size field is filled for only some rows; it gives once, few, many or a size class.

TRBV4-3	-	TRBJ1-2	many	CASSSGRYGYTF	TGCGCCAGCAGCAGTGGGCGGTATGGCTACACCTTC
TRBV7-2	-	TRBJ2-3	few	CASSYGLVSTDTQYF	TGTGCCAGCAGCTACGGACTGGTTAGCACAGATACGCAGTATTTT
TRBV10-3	-	TRBJ2-7	few	CAISDGYEQYF	TGTGCCATCAGTGACGGCTACGAGCAGTACTTC
TRBV7-9	-	TRBJ2-4	many	CASSLAGTRNIQYF	TGTGCCAGCAGCTTAGCCGGGACGAGAAACATTCAGTACTTC
TRBV9	-	TRBJ2-3	few	CASSLTSGTLDTQYF	TGTGCCAGCAGCCTCACTTCCGGGACCCTCGATACGCAGTATTTT
TRBV20-1	-	TRBJ2-1	few	CSAGRGPAYNEQFF	TGCAGTGCGGGACGCGGGCCCGCCTACAATGAGCAGTTCTTC
TRBV12-3/TRBV12-4	-	TRBJ2-3	few	CASSPGSRDTQYF	TGTGCCAGCAGTCCCGGATCTAGGGATACGCAGTATTTT
TRBV11-2	TRBD1	TRBJ1-1	-	CASSSQGGSTEAFF	TGTGCCAGCAGCTCCCAGGGGGGGTCCACTGAAGCTTTCTTT
TRBV10-3	-	TRBJ2-1	-	CAIRRVGGEQFF	TGTGCCATCAGGAGGGTCGGGGGCGAGCAGTTCTTC
TRBV6-6	TRBD2	TRBJ2-2	few	CASIQTSNANTGELFF	TGTGCCAGCATTCAGACTAGCAACGCGAACACCGGGGAGCTGTTTTTT
TRBV25-1	-	TRBJ1-6	few	CASSVKGNSPLHF	TGTGCCAGCAGTGTAAAGGGTAATTCACCCCTCCACTTT
TRBV10-3	-	TRBJ1-5	few	CAISEGVISNQPQHF	TGTGCCATCAGTGAAGGGGTTATCAGCAATCAGCCCCAGCATTTT
TRBV30	-	TRBJ1-4	-	CAWSIVSEKLFF	TGTGCCTGGAGTATCGTGAGTGAAAAACTGTTTTTT
TRBV10-3	-	TRBJ2-7	once	CAISEGGGRTYEQYF	TGTGCCATCAGTGAGGGGGGTGGGCGGACCTACGAGCAGTACTTC
TRBV4-2	TRBD2	TRBJ2-3	-	CASNLGLADTDTQYF	TGTGCCAGTAATCTAGGACTAGCGGACACAGATACGCAGTATTTT
TRBV5-5	-	TRBJ2-5	-	CASSLGSPQETQYF	TGTGCCAGCAGCTTGGGGAGCCCCCAAGAGACCCAGTACTTC
TRBV12-3/TRBV12-4	TRBD1	TRBJ1-3	-	CASSLKDRLSDTIYF	TGTGCCAGCAGTCTAAAGGACAGGCTTTCTGACACCATATATTTT
TRBV7-9	TRBD2	TRBJ2-3	many	CASSRETGLAGRTDTQYF	TGTGCCAGCAGCCGGGAAACGGGACTAGCGGGGCGCACAGATACGCAGTATTTT
TRBV6-5	-	TRBJ1-5	few	CASSITGFQPQHF	TGTGCCAGCAGCATCACAGGGTTTCAGCCCCAGCATTTT
TRBV3-1	TRBD1	TRBJ1-6	-	CASSSGGTGMPLHF	TGTGCCAGCAGCTCAGGGGGGACAGGGATGCCCCTCCACTTT
TRBV6-5	-	TRBJ1-6	few	CASSYTRAYSPLHF	TGTGCCAGCAGTTACACACGGGCGTATTCACCCCTCCACTTT
TRBV11-3	-	TRBJ1-1	many	CASSPGATEAFF	TGTGCCAGCAGCCCGGGGGCTACTGAAGCTTTCTTT
TRBV7-2	TRBD1	TRBJ1-2	-	CASSLVDRAVGYTF	TGTGCCAGCAGCTTAGTTGACAGGGCGGTTGGCTACACCTTC
TRBV20-1	-	TRBJ2-5	few	CSARVPSLWETQYF	TGCAGTGCTAGAGTCCCTAGCCTATGGGAGACCCAGTACTTC
TRBV5-6	-	TRBJ1-1	few	CASIRAGLNTEAFF	TGTGCCAGCATTAGAGCAGGGCTGAACACTGAAGCTTTCTTT
TRBV4-3	-	TRBJ1-1	-	CASSRRAGADFTEAFF	TGCGCCAGCAGCCGAAGGGCAGGGGCAGATTTCACTGAAGCTTTCTTT
TRBV4-1	TRBD1	TRBJ2-7	few	CASSQEDRGPPYEQYF	TGCGCCAGCAGCCAAGAGGACAGGGGACCTCCCTACGAGCAGTACTTC
TRBV3-1	-	TRBJ2-3	-	CASSQELWGTQYF	TGTGCCAGCAGCCAAGAATTGTGGGGTACGCAGTATTTT
TRBV6-5	TRBD2	TRBJ2-5	few	CASRGLAGGAGETQYF	TGTGCCAGCAGGGGACTAGCGGGGGGGGCCGGAGAGACCCAGTACTTC
TRBV6-5	-	TRBJ2-5	once	CASSQDSTQYF	TGTGCCAGCAGCCAGGACAGCACCCAGTACTTC
TRBV5-5	-	TRBJ2-2	-	CASSLAQASNTGELFF	TGTGCCAGCAGCTTGGCACAGGCTTCGAACACCGGGGAGCTGTTTTTT
TRBV27	-	TRBJ2-5	few	CASRLGALYQETQYF	TGTGCCAGCAGATTAGGGGCTTTATACCAAGAGACCCAGTACTTC
TRBV11-2	-	TRBJ2-5	-	CAAGAQTQYF	TGTGCCGCCGGGGCCCAGACCCAGTACTTC
TRBV18	TRBD1	TRBJ1-1	few	CASSSSGQGSRWGAFF	TGTGCCAGCTCAAGCTCGGGACAGGGGTCTCGGTGGGGAGCTTTCTTT
TRBV5-1	-	TRBJ1-2	-	CASSVDNYGYTF	TGCGCCAGCAGCGTGGACAACTATGGCTACACCTTC
TRBV5-5	-	TRBJ2-3	few	CASSWEEGDTQYF	TGTGCCAGCAGCTGGGAAGAAGGGGATACGCAGTATTTT
TRBV9	-	TRBJ2-6	few	CASSVQNSGANVLTF	TGTGCCAGCAGCGTACAGAACTCTGGGGCCAACGTCCTGACTTTC
TRBV5-5	-	TRBJ2-7	-	CASSLGGNDEQYF	TGTGCCAGCAGCTTGGGAGGGAACGACGAGCAGTACTTC
TRBV7-2	TRBD1	TRBJ1-1	-	CASNQPGQGEAFF	TGTGCCAGCAACCAACCGGGACAGGGAGAAGCTTTCTTT
TRBV6-1	-	TRBJ1-6	-	CASSEGVGSYNSPLHF	TGTGCCAGCAGTGAAGGTGTGGGGTCCTATAATTCACCCCTCCACTTT
TRBV6-2/TRBV6-3	TRBD1	TRBJ1-1	few	CASSPDRGLNTEAFF	TGTGCCAGCAGCCCGGACAGGGGGCTTAACACTGAAGCTTTCTTT
TRBV11-2	-	TRBJ2-7	-	CASSSLQAYEQYF	TGTGCCAGCAGCTCCCTTCAGGCCTACGAGCAGTACTTC
TRBV20-1	-	TRBJ2-5	-	CSARLLAEGETQYF	TGCAGTGCTAGATTACTAGCTGAGGGAGAGACCCAGTACTTC
TRBV7-2	TRBD1	TRBJ1-2	many	CASSLVSLGRFLTGPGGGYTF	TGTGCCAGCAGCTTGGTTTCGTTGGGCAGATTTTTGACAGGGCCTGGGGGTGGCTACACCTTC
TRBV9	-	TRBJ2-5	many	CASSVWEGGSQETQYF	TGTGCCAGCAGCGTATGGGAGGGGGGTTCCCAAGAGACCCAGTACTTC
TRBV18	-	TRBJ2-3	few	CASSPPAGSADTQYF	TGTGCCAGCTCACCACCGGCCGGGAGTGCGGATACGCAGTATTTT
TRBV5-6	-	TRBJ2-7	-	CASSFGFPYEQYF	TGTGCCAGCAGCTTCGGTTTCCCCTACGAGCAGTACTTC
TRBV19	-	TRBJ2-2	many	CASSISPGDTGELFF	TGTGCCAGTAGTATTTCCCCAGGGGACACCGGGGAGCTGTTTTTT
TRBV10-3	-	TRBJ2-3	few	CAITSNSFTDTQYF	TGTGCCATCACGAGTAATAGCTTCACAGATACGCAGTATTTT
TRBV20-1	-	TRBJ1-1	few	CSATSGGANTEAFF	TGCAGTGCCACCTCGGGGGGAGCGAACACTGAAGCTTTCTTT